These 4 T cell receptor beta chains share one sample of origin, sequenced in a study of blood T cell repertoires in COVID-19. TCRdb keeps only in-frame clones here, not all; method: immunoSEQ multiplex PCR. This table holds 87,000 or so clones, around 86% found once. Sequenced input: peripheral blood. Receptors were obtained from an elderly woman with active or convalescent COVID-19.

The chain carries TRBV7-2 and TRBJ2-4, with 11 bases lining up with TRBD1. With 8 bases clipped from V and 3 bases from J, the junction kept 6 bases outside the gene matches. The CDR3 length is 15 residues. Germline V gene sequence: CDR1 SGHTA, CDR2 FQGNSA. The CDR3 nucleotides are TGTGCCAGCGGCGGGGGACAGGGGGTCAAAAACATTCAGTACTTC. Encoded protein: CASGGGQGVKNIQYF.

This clone was seen only once. The V gene is TRBV29-1, the J gene TRBJ2-2, with a tentative D call TRBD1 (5 bases). CDR1 and CDR2 (germline): SQVTM, ANQGSEA. The CDR3 has 15 amino acids. The V end lost 4 bases, the J end lost 1 base, and 13 bases lay between the germline ends. The CDR3: CSVVVGALNTGELFF. CDR3 nucleotides: TGCAGCGTTGTTGTTGGGGCACTGAACACCGGGGAGCTGTTTTTT.

The chain uses TRBV4-3 and TRBJ2-3, with 7 bases identical to TRBD2. V was clipped by 4 bases and J by 5 bases; unmatched bases: 9. The CDR3 is 15 amino acids. Germline lookup yields CDR1 LGHNA and CDR2 YSLEER. CDR3 loop: CASSLKGGAGDTQYF. Here the CDR3 DNA reads TGCGCCAGCAGCCTGAAGGGAGGGGCCGGAGATACGCAGTATTTT.

V usage is TRBV15 and J usage is TRBJ2-1; D gene uncertain. V gave up 0 bases and J gave up 8 bases, with 11 bases separating them. In germline, CDR1 is LNHNV, CDR2 YYDKDF (reference sequence). This CDR3 has 14 residues. The CDR3, as DNA: TGTGCCACCAGCAGAGATCGGGTAAACTATGAGCAGTTCTTC. It codes for CATSRDRVNYEQFF.